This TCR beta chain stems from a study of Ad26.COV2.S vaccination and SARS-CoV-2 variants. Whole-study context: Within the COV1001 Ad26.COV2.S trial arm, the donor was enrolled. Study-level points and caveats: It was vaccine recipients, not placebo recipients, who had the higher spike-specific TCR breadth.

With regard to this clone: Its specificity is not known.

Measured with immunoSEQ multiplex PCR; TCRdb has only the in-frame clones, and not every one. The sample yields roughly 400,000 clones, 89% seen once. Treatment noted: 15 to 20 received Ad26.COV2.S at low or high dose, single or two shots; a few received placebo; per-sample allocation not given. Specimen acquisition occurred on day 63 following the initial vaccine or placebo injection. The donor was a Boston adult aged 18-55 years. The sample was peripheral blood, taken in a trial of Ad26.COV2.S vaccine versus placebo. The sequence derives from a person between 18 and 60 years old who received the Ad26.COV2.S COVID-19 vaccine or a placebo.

The CDR3 nucleotides read TGTGCCAGCAGCTCCGAAACTAGCGGGGAGAACACAGATACGCAGTATTTT. It translates to CASSSETSGENTDTQYF. J is TRBJ2-3 and V is TRBV7-2, with TRBD2 matching over 10 bases. This CDR3 comprises 17 residues. Germline CDR1 and CDR2: SGHTA and FQGNSA. V trimming: 4 bases; J trimming: 2 bases; junction bases outside the gene matches: 9.